This T cell receptor (beta chain) was sequenced in a study of low-dose radiotherapy and immunotherapy resistance in tumors. Study-wide context: Cohort 1 got 0.5 Gy per fraction every 2 weeks, 6.5 Gy in total.

TRAV- and TRBV-specific primers primed first-strand cDNA, covering alpha and beta chains. With a V-primer adapter and a constant-region primer, TCRs were amplified for approximately 19 PCR cycles. MiXCR, applied by TCRdb to the reads, yields one record per CDR3 protein. The data contain roughly 95,000 distinct CDR3 sequences, around a fifth of them singletons. The table lists this clonotype with many counts. Regarding time point: after trial treatment. Treatment here: LDRT plus nivolumab, ipilimumab, low-dose cyclophosphamide and aspirin (RACIN trial). As their treatment, donors received nivolumab, ipilimumab, aspirin, low-dose cyclophosphamide and low-dose radiotherapy. This clonotype was obtained from a female donor with ovarian cancer. Sequenced material: PBMCs, taken after low-dose radiotherapy plus immunotherapy.

The CDR3 DNA reads as TGTGCCAGCAGCCCTGGAACTTGGGACGGCACTGAAGCTTTCTTT. Translated: CASSPGTWDGTEAFF. This chain joins TRBV5-6 and TRBJ1-1; a possible D gene is TRBD1 (5 bases). Trimming shortened V by 4 bases and J by 4 bases, and 17 bases separated the two germline ends. The CDR3 covers 15 residues. Germline V CDR1 and CDR2: SGHDT, YYEEEE. The full variable domain, completed using reference TRBV5-6 and TRBJ1-1, is DAGVTQSPTHLIKTRGQQVTLRCSPKSGHDTVSWYQQALGQGPQFIFQYYEEEERQRGNFPDRFSGHQFPNYSSELNVNALLLGDSALYLCASSPGTWDGTEAFFGQGTRLTVV.